The sequence of this TCR beta chain was determined in a study of monozygotic twins with inflammatory bowel disease (dated by TCRdb to the late 2010s). Background on the whole study: In total, approximately 30 monozygotic twin pairs made up the full study: 19 Danish pairs, all IBD-discordant, plus nine German pairs, of which four were IBD-concordant and five were IBD-discordant. Within discordant pairs, disease-associated traits were sought mainly by comparing IBD patients with their genetically identical healthy co-twins. Each individual had, on average, about 151 000 unique TCRalpha sequences and 181 000 unique TCRbeta sequences available for analysis.

Receptor libraries were prepared by 5' RACE. For each TCR library, around 3,500 ng of total RNA was used. For each sample, cDNA synthesis with SMARTScribe reverse transcriptase was split into eight separate reactions. During cDNA synthesis, template switching introduced unique molecular identifiers that contained a 6-nucleotide sample barcode. TCRalpha and TCRbeta cDNA was amplified by two nested PCRs of 16 and 9 cycles, with bead purification after each PCR. Before amplification, the cDNA was both treated with uracil DNA-glycosylase and purified with the QIAquick PCR purification kit. The second PCR added Illumina TruSeq-compatible adapters along with sample-specific barcodes. Library quality and concentration were assessed using TapeStation and Qubit, and about 5 ng of each library was pooled. Sequencing of pooled libraries was carried out on an Illumina HiSeq2500 single-index Rapid Run using 2 x 100 bp reads and custom sequencing primers. From the authors' description of their analysis: MiGEC version 1.2.6 was used for UMI-based consensus assembly, which corrected PCR and sequencing errors. MiXCR version 2.1.1 was used for V(D)J alignment, clonotype assembly and CDR3 extraction. To normalise gene usage, clonotype sharing and MAIT/NKT TCR abundance, the top 1000, 10 000 and 20 000 clonotypes in each sample were analysed. Diversity was computed as the inverse Simpson index with the vegan R package after downsampling to 27 000 UMIs. Paired Mann-Whitney U tests were applied to discordant twin pairs, and Benjamini-Hochberg correction was used for multiple testing. The reads were reprocessed in TCRdb, with one entry per CDR3 protein sequence and no accompanying DNA. These V and J calls originate from TCRdb's pipeline instead of the authors' own analysis. The sample's table covers roughly 160,000 distinct CDR3 sequences. The top ten hold roughly 2.3% of the sample.

What the research found in general, with its limitations: The results gave no support for a single strong signal or clonotype linked to IBD. Compared with healthy twins, IBD patients shared fewer clonotypes with other individuals, and the difference was most pronounced in patients with signs of disease activity. The analysis was unable to tell apart different T cell subtypes. Repertoire similarity did not differ between concordant and discordant twins, which could be due to limited statistical power. TCRbeta repertoire diversity, by inverse Simpson index, was decreased in IBD patients compared with their healthy co-twins. Differing immunosuppressive treatments among patients may have added background noise and inter-individual variability to the repertoires.

From each donor, a roughly 2.7 ml peripheral blood sample was collected into PAXgene tubes and kept at -80 degrees C. Without any T cell sorting, total RNA was extracted from whole blood using the PAXgene blood miRNA kit on an automated QIAcube. Deep TCRalpha and TCRbeta repertoire profiling with unique molecular barcoding was performed on peripheral blood of monozygotic twin pairs concordant or discordant for inflammatory bowel disease. Smoking habits were recorded for all twin pairs, and individuals were classified as current, former or never smokers. Worth noting for this clonotype: Its antigen is not yet known.

CDR1 MDHEN and CDR2 SYDVKM were looked up in the germline V gene. The CDR3 starts with the cysteine, ends with the phenylalanine, and has 14 residues. No DNA was logged. The chain couples TRBV28 to TRBJ1-2; lacking DNA, the TRBD1 call made by TCRdb goes unchecked. This receptor was taken from a human donor with ulcerative colitis or Crohn's disease, or a healthy co-twin of an affected twin (not recorded which). Source material: blood. The CDR3 sequence is CASKSGDLDYGYTF.